Listed below are T cell receptor beta chains from one sample, sequenced in a study of blood T cells in healthy people across ages. TCRdb re-called the 5' RACE reads with MiXCR, one entry per CDR3 protein. In the table there are fewer than 800,000 distinct CDR3 sequences, around 21% of which are singletons. Sequencing input: blood. The receptor set was obtained from a man aged 70-80 years in good health. Both conserved end residues are part of each CDR3. A D gene is named only where the DNA matches it firmly. Some rows have no size entry. The others give once, few or many, or a class for an expanded clone.

j_call d_call clone_size v_call cdr3_nt cdr3_aa
TRBJ2-1 TRBD2 few TRBV20-1 TGCAGTGCTTCTCTAGCGGGAGGGGGAAATGAGCAGTTCTTC CSASLAGGGNEQFF
TRBJ2-7 TRBD2 many TRBV5-1 TGCGCCAGCAGCTTGGCCGAACTAGCGGGACCCTACGAGCAGTACTTC CASSLAELAGPYEQYF
TRBJ2-3 TRBD1 - TRBV18 TGTGCCAGCTCACCGCCGTTTGGTCAGGGGGCAGATACGCAGTATTTT CASSPPFGQGADTQYF
TRBJ1-4 TRBD1 - TRBV5-5 TGTGCCAGCAGCCCGGACAGGGTGGGACAACTGTTTTTT CASSPDRVGQLFF
TRBJ2-1 - - TRBV6-6 TGTGCCAGCAGTTACACGGGGGCGTCCTACAATGAGCAGTTCTTC CASSYTGASYNEQFF
TRBJ1-2 - few TRBV28 TGTGCCAGCAACCTCCCGGGTCGAGGCTATGGCTACACCTTC CASNLPGRGYGYTF
TRBJ2-3 - many TRBV7-2 TGTGCCAGCAGCCCTCAGGTGGTTACGCAGTATTTT CASSPQVVTQYF
TRBJ2-1 - few TRBV5-1 TGCGCCAGCAGCAATAACATGGCGGGGCTACATGAGCAGTTCTTC CASSNNMAGLHEQFF
TRBJ2-5 - - TRBV28 TGTGCCAGCAGTTTACCGTCTATGGACGAGACCCAGTACTTC CASSLPSMDETQYF
TRBJ1-5 - few TRBV7-2 TGTGCCAGCAGCTCACGAGGCCAGCAAGGCAATCAGCCCCAGCATTTT CASSSRGQQGNQPQHF
TRBJ2-7 - - TRBV5-1 TGCGCCAGCAGCAGAAAGGACGGCGAGCAGTACTTC CASSRKDGEQYF
TRBJ2-2 - many TRBV25-1 TGTGCCAGCAGCCCGCGTAGCACCGGGGAGCTGTTTTTT CASSPRSTGELFF
TRBJ1-1 - - TRBV4-1 TGCGCCAGCAGCCATACCCTCTTGGGCACTGAAGCTTTCTTT CASSHTLLGTEAFF
TRBJ1-2 - - TRBV20-1 TGCAGTGCTAGAGATTCAGGGGACTATGGCTACACCTTC CSARDSGDYGYTF
TRBJ1-5 - - TRBV7-8 TGTGCCAGCAGCCGAAGTCCAGGGGATAGCAATCAGCCCCAGCATTTT CASSRSPGDSNQPQHF
TRBJ2-3 TRBD2 few TRBV20-1 TGCAGTACCCCCGGGACTAGCGGGAGAGAACCTTCTAGCCCAGATACGCAGTATTTT CSTPGTSGREPSSPDTQYF
TRBJ2-3 TRBD2 - TRBV27 TGTGCCAGCAGTTTATCAAGGTTAGCGGGAGATACAGATACGCAGTATTTT CASSLSRLAGDTDTQYF
TRBJ2-5 TRBD1 few TRBV4-2 TGTGCCAGCAGCCCGGACAGGGTGAGAGAGACCCAGTACTTC CASSPDRVRETQYF